The rows below give T cell receptor beta chains drawn from one sample of a study of T cells in Graves' hyperthyroidism and ophthalmopathy. TCRdb analysed the multiplex PCR reads with MiXCR anew, one entry per CDR3 protein. This table has about 560,000 distinct CDR3 sequences, 16% appearing once. The sequenced sample consisted of blood. All receptors come from a woman aged 18-29 years with Graves' hyperthyroidism. CDR3s include the opening cysteine and the closing phenylalanine or tryptophan. D genes are given only for firm matches. A clone size is listed for some rows: how often the clone was seen (once, few, many), or a class if it is expanded.

v_call	clone_size	j_call	d_call	cdr3_nt	cdr3_aa
TRBV28	many	TRBJ2-2	TRBD1	TGTGCCAGCAGTTCGGGACAGGGGTCCGTCGGGGAGCTGTTTTTT	CASSSGQGSVGELFF
TRBV4-1	.	TRBJ2-2	.	TGCGCCAGCAGCCAAGATGTTACGCTAGTCCTCACCGGGGAGCTGTTTTTT	CASSQDVTLVLTGELFF
TRBV6-1	many	TRBJ2-5	.	TGTGCCAGCAGGGTCATTTCATGGCAAGAGACCCAGTACTTC	CASRVISWQETQYF
TRBV10-2	.	TRBJ2-1	TRBD2	TGCGCCAGCAGTGAGATAGGGCTAGCGGGAGTATACGAGCAGTTCTTC	CASSEIGLAGVYEQFF
TRBV3-1	many	TRBJ2-1	TRBD1	TGTGCCAGCAGCCAAGGTCTACCGGGACAGGGTTCAGGTGAGCAGTTCTTC	CASSQGLPGQGSGEQFF
TRBV7-9	once	TRBJ2-7	.	TGTGCCAGCAGCTTATCCGGGTGTGGGGGACACAATCTCAGGTGGCACGAGCAGTACTTC	CASSLSGCGGHNLRWHEQYF
TRBV4-3	.	TRBJ2-1	TRBD2	TGCGCCAGCAGCCAAGATCGCGGTCTAGCGGCCTCCTACAATGAGCAGTTCTTC	CASSQDRGLAASYNEQFF
TRBV24-1	.	TRBJ2-7	TRBD2	TGTGCCACCAGAGGGACTAATCCGCCCTACGAGCAGTACTTC	CATRGTNPPYEQYF
TRBV20-1	few	TRBJ1-5	.	TGCAGAGCCCCCGGGGCTAGCAATCAGCCCCAGCATTTT	CRAPGASNQPQHF
TRBV20-1	few	TRBJ2-3	.	TGCAGTGCTCGCAGCCTCCGGGGGAGCACAGATACGCAGTATTTT	CSARSLRGSTDTQYF
TRBV18	few	TRBJ2-1	TRBD2	TGTGCCAGCTCGCCCGCTCTAGCGGAAGAGGGGGAGCAGTTCTTC	CASSPALAEEGEQFF
TRBV9	few	TRBJ2-1	TRBD1	TGTGCCAGCAGCGCCGCAGGGGGCGCCCACAATGAGCAGTTCTTC	CASSAAGGAHNEQFF
TRBV5-1	many	TRBJ2-5	.	TGTGCCAGCAGCTTAAAGGGCGGGGAGACCCAGTACTTC	CASSLKGGETQYF
TRBV7-2	.	TRBJ1-3	.	TGTGCCAGCAGCTTAGTTGGCAGGGTAGGCGGAAACACCATATATTTT	CASSLVGRVGGNTIYF
TRBV6-1	few	TRBJ1-5	.	TGTGCCAGCAGTGCAAGTCCGGGGAGCAGCAATCAGCCCCAGCATTTT	CASSASPGSSNQPQHF
TRBV19	.	TRBJ2-3	TRBD2	TGTGCCAGCCAGACTAGCGGAACTAGCACAGATACGCAGTATTTT	CASQTSGTSTDTQYF
TRBV5-1	once	TRBJ1-1	.	TGCGCCAGCAGCTCTCCCGCGGGGGCCTTGAACACTGAAGCTTTCTTT	CASSSPAGALNTEAFF
TRBV12-3/TRBV12-4	.	TRBJ2-4	TRBD1	TGTGCCAGCACTCACAGACAGGGGACGGCCAAAAACATTCAGTACTTC	CASTHRQGTAKNIQYF
TRBV27	many	TRBJ1-5	.	TGTGCCAGCAGTTATGGCATAAATCAGCCCCAGCATTTT	CASSYGINQPQHF
TRBV20-1	.	TRBJ2-2	TRBD2	TGCAGTGCTAGTCCCTTCTTGGCGGGGGGGCACACCGGGGAGCTGTTTTTT	CSASPFLAGGHTGELFF
TRBV6-2/TRBV6-3	.	TRBJ1-3	.	TGTGCCAGCCGGTCCGGGGGGGCCGATGGAAACACCATATATTTT	CASRSGGADGNTIYF
TRBV15	many	TRBJ2-5	.	TGTGCCACCAGCAGAGCCAGGTTCCCCGATGAGGAGACCCAGTACTTC	CATSRARFPDEETQYF
TRBV19	once	TRBJ2-5	.	TGTGCCAGTACCCAGGGGGGTACAGAGACCCAGTACTTC	CASTQGGTETQYF
TRBV20-1	.	TRBJ2-5	.	TGCAGTGCTACCTCAATAGGGGTGGGGAGGGAGACCCAGTACTTC	CSATSIGVGRETQYF
TRBV6-2/TRBV6-3	few	TRBJ1-5	.	TGTGCCAGCAGTTCCTGGAGCAATCAGCCCCAGCATTTT	CASSSWSNQPQHF
TRBV7-2	few	TRBJ1-1	.	TGTGCCAGCAGCTCTTCAGGCCCGGGGGCTTTCTTT	CASSSSGPGAFF
TRBV7-2	once	TRBJ1-6	.	TGTGCCAGCAGCTTAGCGATGGGCACCGCCCCACCCCTCCACTTT	CASSLAMGTAPPLHF
TRBV29-1	few	TRBJ2-5	TRBD1	TGCAGCGCCATTTCCATCGGCCCCAGGGGGCATTCAGAGGAGACCCAGTACTTC	CSAISIGPRGHSEETQYF
TRBV7-9	.	TRBJ1-5	.	TGTGCCAGCAGCTCGGACGGATACAATCAGCCCCAGCATTTT	CASSSDGYNQPQHF
TRBV20-1	many	TRBJ2-5	TRBD2	TGCAGTTCCACCAGCGGGAGCCTGGGGAAGACCCAGTACTTC	CSSTSGSLGKTQYF
TRBV6-5	few	TRBJ1-1	.	TGTGCCAGCAGTTCTGAGGGGGAAGCTTTCTTT	CASSSEGEAFF